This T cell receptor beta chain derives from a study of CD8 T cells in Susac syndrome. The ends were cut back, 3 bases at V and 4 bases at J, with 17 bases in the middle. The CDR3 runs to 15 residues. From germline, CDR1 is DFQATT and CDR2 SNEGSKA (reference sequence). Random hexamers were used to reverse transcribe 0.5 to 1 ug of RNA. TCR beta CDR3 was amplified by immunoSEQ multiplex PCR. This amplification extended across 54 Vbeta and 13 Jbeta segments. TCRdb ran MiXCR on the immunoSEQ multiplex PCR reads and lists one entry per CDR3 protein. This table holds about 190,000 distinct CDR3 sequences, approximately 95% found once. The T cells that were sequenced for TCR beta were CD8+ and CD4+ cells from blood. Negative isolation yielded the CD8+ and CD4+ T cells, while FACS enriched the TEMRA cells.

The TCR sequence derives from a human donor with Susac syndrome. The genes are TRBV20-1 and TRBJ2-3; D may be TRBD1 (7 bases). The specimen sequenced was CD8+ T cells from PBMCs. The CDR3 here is CSASSSGGWADTQYF. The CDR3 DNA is TGCAGTGCTAGTTCATCAGGGGGGTGGGCAGATACGCAGTATTTT.